A single sample is the source of the 20 T cell receptor beta chains below, sequenced in a study of vaccination and CD4 T cells after COVID-19. The study sequenced cultured CD4+ T cell DNA using the Oncomine TCR Beta short-read assay. TCRdb fed the PCR reads into MiXCR, producing one record per CDR3 protein. The table shows over 10,000 distinct CDR3 sequences, with less than 80% occurring only once. The antigens for these receptors are not known. Treatment in this sample: approximately 9-day PBMC culture with coronavirus spike peptide pools or control peptides (ViraFEST assay). Input material: CD4+ T cells from blood, cultured in vitro. These receptors were collected from a human donor who had recovered from COVID-19.

The V call is TRBV7-8, the J call TRBJ2-7, with D hard to call. This CDR3 has 14 amino acids. Trimming removed 3 bases at V and 2 bases at J, with 11 bases between. In germline, CDR1 is SGHVS, CDR2 FQNEAQ. The CDR3 loop reads CASSFNSQAYEQYF. The CDR3 DNA sequence: TGTGCCAGCAGCTTTAATAGTCAGGCCTACGAGCAGTACTTC.

This chain connects TRBV7-9 to TRBJ1-3, with D perhaps TRBD1 (5 bases). V lost 8 bases and J lost 0, with 8 bases in between. From germline, CDR1 is SEHNR and CDR2 FQNEAQ (reference sequence). The CDR3 has 13 amino acids. CDR3 DNA: TGTGCCAGCCGGGGGGACTCTGGAAACACCATATATTTT. Its translation: CASRGDSGNTIYF. The full variable domain, its missing parts supplied by reference TRBV7-9 and TRBJ1-3, is DTGVSQNPRHKITKRGQNVTFRCDPISEHNRLYWYRQTLGQGPEFLTYFQNEAQLEKSRLLSDRFSAERPKGSFSTLEIQRTEQGDSAMYLCASRGDSGNTIYFGEGSWLTVV.

The gene calls are TRBV19 and TRBJ2-2; TRBD2 matches 7 bases. The CDR3 sequence is 16 residues long. J was trimmed by 4 bases and V by 3 bases; bases with no gene match: 8. Germline lookup yields CDR1 LNHDA and CDR2 SQIVND (reference sequence). The CDR3 nucleotides are TGTGCCAGTAGTATGGTGAGGGAGGGAAGCACCGGGGAGCTGTTTTTT. Its protein is CASSMVREGSTGELFF.

This chain uses TRBV28 with TRBJ1-5; the D gene is possibly TRBD1 (5 bases). Between the trimmed V and J ends, which lost 10 bases and 4 bases, there was a span of 14 bases. The CDR3 is made up of 13 amino acids. Germline V gene sequence: CDR1 MDHEN, CDR2 SYDVKM. This CDR3 is CATYGWGNQPQHF. CDR3 DNA: TGTGCCACCTACGGGTGGGGGAATCAGCCCCAGCATTTT.

The chain uses TRBV15 and TRBJ1-2; no clear D. The V end lost 3 bases, the J end lost 2 bases, and 7 bases lay between the germline ends. Per germline, CDR1 LNHNV and CDR2 YYDKDF (reference sequence). This CDR3 comprises 13 residues. CDR3 sequence (DNA): TGTGCCACCAGCAGGGTAGGGAACTATGGCTACACCTTC. Amino acid sequence: CATSRVGNYGYTF.

The chain joins TRBV5-1 to TRBJ2-7; no clear D. Germline CDR1 and CDR2: SGHRS and YFSETQ. V shed 0 bases and J shed 0 bases, with 10 bases lying between them. The CDR3 consists of 15 residues. The CDR3, as DNA: TGCGCCAGCAGCTTGGCCAGTTATCGCTCCTACGAGCAGTACTTC. This sequence encodes CASSLASYRSYEQYF.

The chain links TRBV7-9 to TRBJ1-6, with D uncertain. The CDR3 spans 16 residues. Looked up from germline, CDR1 is SEHNR and CDR2 is FQNEAQ (reference sequence). V lost 3 bases and J lost 6, with 15 bases in between. CDR3 loop: CASSFFNGSLNSPLHF. The CDR3 DNA is TGTGCCAGCAGCTTTTTTAACGGGTCCCTTAATTCACCCCTCCACTTT.

The chain joins TRBV20-1 to TRBJ1-2; 7 bases are a match to TRBD1. Trimming at V came to 6 bases and at J to 5 bases, leaving 12 bases not matched to a gene. In germline, CDR1 is DFQATT, CDR2 SNEGSKA (reference sequence). The CDR3 is made up of 14 amino acids. DNA of the CDR3: TGCAGTGCCCTTCGACAGGGACTTCCTTATGGCTACACCTTC. Amino acids: CSALRQGLPYGYTF.

The V call is TRBV11-2, the J call TRBJ2-3; D is unclear. Between the trimmed V and J ends, which lost 1 base and 2 bases, there was a span of 4 bases. Germline V gene lookup returns CDR1 SGHAT and CDR2 FQNNGV. This CDR3 has 13 amino acids. The DNA for the CDR3 is TGTGCCAGCAGCTTAGGGGTCACAGATACGCAGTATTTT. Translation: CASSLGVTDTQYF.

This clonotype is deemed medium-sized. This chain connects TRBV6-1 to TRBJ1-3, with D perhaps matching TRBD1 (6 bases). The CDR3 consists of 17 residues. Germline V lookup: CDR1 MNHNS, CDR2 SASEGT. Trimming removed 6 bases from V and 4 bases from J, with 22 bases in between. In nucleotides, the CDR3 is TGTGCCAGCAGCCCCTTTCAGGGGACTCGATCAGGAAACACCATATATTTT. Amino acid sequence: CASSPFQGTRSGNTIYF.

V and J are TRBV20-1 and TRBJ2-5; D possibly corresponds to TRBD1 (5 bases). The CDR3 extends over 14 amino acids. V dropped 2 bases and J dropped 5 bases, with 15 bases sitting between them. CDR1 and CDR2 from the germline V gene are DFQATT and SNEGSKA (reference sequence). The CDR3 loop is CSARLSTVQETQYF. CDR3 bases: TGCAGTGCTAGATTATCGACAGTCCAGGAGACCCAGTACTTC.

This chain connects TRBV20-1 to TRBJ2-3; perhaps TRBD2 as D (5 bases). Germline assignment: CDR1 DFQATT and CDR2 SNEGSKA (reference sequence). This CDR3 has 11 residues. V lost 8 bases and J lost 5, with 11 bases in between. Here the CDR3 DNA reads TGCAGTCCGGGATGGCGAGATACGCAGTATTTT. It is translated as CSPGWRDTQYF.

The chain employs TRBV5-8 and TRBJ1-5; D not certain. The CDR3 has 15 residues. CDR1 is SGHTS and CDR2 is YDEGEE in the germline V gene. V lost 4 bases to trimming and J lost 0 bases, with 11 bases between them. The chain's CDR3 is CASSLGRFSNQPQHF. CDR3 nucleotide sequence: TGTGCCAGCAGCCTCGGACGGTTTAGCAATCAGCCCCAGCATTTT.

V and J are TRBV7-9 and TRBJ1-5; D unclear. The germline CDR1 and CDR2 sequences are SEHNR and FQNEAQ (reference sequence). This CDR3 has 16 amino acids. V was trimmed by 2 bases and J by 2 bases, leaving 13 bases between them. CDR3 in amino acids: CASSLWDSIGNQPQHF. The CDR3 DNA sequence: TGTGCCAGCAGCTTATGGGATTCGATAGGCAATCAGCCCCAGCATTTT.

The chain has TRBV24-1 and TRBJ2-1; 11 positions match TRBD2. Germline V gives CDR1 KGHDR, CDR2 SFDVKD. The CDR3 has 16 residues. V lost 4 bases to trimming and J lost 10 bases; unmatched junction nucleotides: 11. The CDR3 is CATSDSTSGSLSEQFF. CDR3 bases: TGTGCCACCAGTGACTCCACTAGCGGGAGTCTTTCCGAGCAGTTCTTC.

This clonotype was seen only a few times. V and J are TRBV28 and TRBJ1-1; the D gene is possibly TRBD1 (6 bases). V lost 8 bases, J lost 2 bases, and 18 bases lay in between. This CDR3 is built from 15 residues. Germline V CDR1 and CDR2: MDHEN, SYDVKM. The CDR3 sequence is CASRGRGAGNTEAFF. The CDR3 DNA reads TGTGCCAGCCGTGGAAGGGGGGCAGGAAACACTGAAGCTTTCTTT.

This chain joins TRBV7-2 and TRBJ1-1; TRBD1 matches at 7 bases. Germline values: CDR1 SGHTA, CDR2 FQGNSA. The V segment lost 5 bases and the J segment 3 bases; nucleotides outside the gene matches: 6. The CDR3 is 14 amino acids. Here the CDR3 reads CASSRYDRDTEAFF. The DNA of the CDR3 is TGTGCCAGCAGCCGTTACGACAGGGACACTGAAGCTTTCTTT. Full variable domain (rest looked up from reference TRBV7-2 and TRBJ1-1): GAGVSQSPSNKVTEKGKDVELRCDPISGHTALYWYRQSLGQGLEFLIYFQGNSAPDKSGLPSDRFSAERTGGSVSTLTIQRTQQEDSAVYLCASSRYDRDTEAFFGQGTRLTVV.

This sequence joins TRBV20-1 and TRBJ2-2; 8 nucleotides line up with TRBD1. The V segment lost 6 bases and the J segment 7 bases; nucleotides outside the gene matches: 10. The CDR3 extends over 14 amino acids. Looked up from germline, CDR1 is DFQATT and CDR2 is SNEGSKA (reference sequence). The CDR3 region has the DNA TGCAGTGCCCTAATGACAGGGGCCCACGGGGAGCTGTTTTTT. Protein: CSALMTGAHGELFF.

CDR3 loop: CSARDGGMDTEAFF. The CDR3 region has the DNA TGCAGTGCTAGAGATGGGGGTATGGACACTGAAGCTTTCTTT. The rearrangement links TRBV20-1 to TRBJ1-1, with D possibly matching TRBD1 (5 bases). The CDR3 consists of 14 residues. From germline, CDR1 is DFQATT and CDR2 SNEGSKA (reference sequence). Trimming took 0 bases from V and 3 from J, leaving 11 bases between them.

The J gene is TRBJ2-5, the V gene TRBV5-1, with 9 bases fitting TRBD2. The V gene's germline CDR1 is SGHRS and CDR2 YFSETQ. V was clipped by 0 bases and J by 5 bases; unmatched bases: 11. This CDR3 has 17 amino acids. DNA of the CDR3: TGCGCCAGCAGCTTGGATATGCTAGCGGGATGGCTGGAGACCCAGTACTTC. Its protein is CASSLDMLAGWLETQYF.